This T cell receptor beta chain was sequenced during a study of cytomegalovirus exposure and HLA in healthy donors. PCR was performed using 60 Vbeta and 13 Jbeta primers. The data were produced by immunoSEQ multiplex PCR, yet TCRdb's version contains in-frame clones alone and is incomplete. This sample carries fewer than 250,000 clones, 80% to 85% of them seen once, and the ten largest clones take less than 1.1%. CDR3 length: 14 residues. Between the trimmed V and J ends, which lost 0 bases and 2 bases, there was a span of 7 bases. The V gene's germline CDR1 is LNHNV and CDR2 YYDKDF (reference sequence).

This TCR came from a woman in her thirties or forties in good health and CMV-seronegative. Sequencing input: PBMCs. The chain recombines TRBV15 with TRBJ2-5, with D tentatively TRBD1 (5 bases). In DNA form, the CDR3 reads TGTGCCACCAGCAGAGAGGGGCCACAAGAGACCCAGTACTTC. Translating it yields CATSREGPQETQYF.